This paragraph covers one TCR beta chain sequence. TCRdb reanalysed the RT-PCR reads using MiXCR and keeps one entry per CDR3 protein. The sample consists of almost 700,000 distinct CDR3 sequences, 12% to 15% of them appearing once. Germline V CDR1 and CDR2: SEHNR, FQNEAQ (reference sequence). The CDR3 is 13 amino acids. V shed 5 bases and J shed 2 bases, with 9 bases lying between them. The sequence derives from a female donor in good health, serving as a healthy control. The chain joins TRBV7-9 to TRBJ1-2; tentatively, D is TRBD1 (5 bases). The sequencing input was memory CD4+ T cells from blood. The CDR3 reads CASSHGANYGYTF. CDR3 in DNA: TGTGCCAGCAGCCACGGGGCCAACTATGGCTACACCTTC.